The clone carrying this T cell receptor (beta chain) appeared many times. This record belongs to a study of blood T cells in healthy people across ages. Per germline, CDR1 SGDLS and CDR2 YYNGEE. The V gene lost 3 bases and the J gene lost 0 bases, with 6 bases spanning the gap. This CDR3 has 13 residues. Primed by a sample-barcoded 5' primer and a J-beta primer mix, a second PCR proceeded for roughly 6 to 12 cycles. Tags on each cDNA molecule came from a template-switch adaptor with 12 random nucleotides. TCRdb ran MiXCR on the 5' RACE reads and lists one entry per CDR3 protein. The data hold 600,000 or so distinct CDR3 sequences, with approximately 30% observed a single time.

The sample comprised blood. V gene TRBV9 combines with J gene TRBJ1-1; no reliable D call. The TCR sequence derives from a woman older than 75 in good health. CDR3 residues: CASSEGMNTEAFF. CDR3 nucleotides: TGTGCCAGCAGCGAAGGGATGAACACTGAAGCTTTCTTT. Filled out from reference TRBV9 and TRBJ1-1, the complete variable domain reads DSGVTQTPKHLITATGQRVTLRCSPRSGDLSVYWYQQSLDQGLQFLIQYYNGEERAKGNILERFSAQQFPDLHSELNLSSLELGDSALYFCASSEGMNTEAFFGQGTRLTVV.